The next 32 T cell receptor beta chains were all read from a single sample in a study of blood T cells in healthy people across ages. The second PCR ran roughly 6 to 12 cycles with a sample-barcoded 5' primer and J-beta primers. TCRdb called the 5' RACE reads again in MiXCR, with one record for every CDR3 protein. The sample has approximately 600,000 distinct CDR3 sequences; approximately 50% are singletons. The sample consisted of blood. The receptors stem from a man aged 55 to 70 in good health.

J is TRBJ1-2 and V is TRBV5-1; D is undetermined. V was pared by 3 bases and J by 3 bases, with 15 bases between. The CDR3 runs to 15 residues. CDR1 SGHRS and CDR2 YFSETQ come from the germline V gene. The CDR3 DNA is TGCGCCAGCAGCTCGGACGGAGCCCCCTACTATGGCTACACCTTC. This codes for CASSSDGAPYYGYTF.

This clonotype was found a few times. The CDR3 loop is CASSPPSGGMNTEAFF. The CDR3 nucleotides read TGTGCCAGCTCACCACCGTCAGGGGGCATGAACACTGAAGCTTTCTTT. The chain joins TRBV18 to TRBJ1-1; 8 bases fit TRBD1. The CDR3 totals 16 residues. V shed 0 bases, J shed 0 bases, and the junction held 3 bases outside the gene matches. The germline V gene has CDR1 KGHSH and CDR2 LQKENI.

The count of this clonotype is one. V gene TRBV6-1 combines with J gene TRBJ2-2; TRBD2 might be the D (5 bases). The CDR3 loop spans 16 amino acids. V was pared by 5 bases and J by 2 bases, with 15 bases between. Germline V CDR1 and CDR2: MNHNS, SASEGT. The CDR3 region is CASSRTRGPNTGELFF. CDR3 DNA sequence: TGTGCCAGCAGTAGGACCCGAGGGCCCAACACCGGGGAGCTGTTTTTT.

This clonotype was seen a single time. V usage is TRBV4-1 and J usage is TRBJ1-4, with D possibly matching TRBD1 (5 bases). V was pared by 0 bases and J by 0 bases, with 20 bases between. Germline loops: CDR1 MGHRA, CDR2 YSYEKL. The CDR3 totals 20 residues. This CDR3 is CASSQDRVRGPRATNEKLFF. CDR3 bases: TGCGCCAGCAGCCAAGATCGTGTCCGGGGCCCACGCGCAACTAATGAAAAACTGTTTTTT.

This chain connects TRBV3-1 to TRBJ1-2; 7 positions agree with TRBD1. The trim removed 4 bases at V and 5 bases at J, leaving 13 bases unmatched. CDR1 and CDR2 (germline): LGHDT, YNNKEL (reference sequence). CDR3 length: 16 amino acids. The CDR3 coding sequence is TGTGCCAGCAGCCGAAAAAGAGGGGGCCAGGGTTATGGCTACACCTTC. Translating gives CASSRKRGGQGYGYTF. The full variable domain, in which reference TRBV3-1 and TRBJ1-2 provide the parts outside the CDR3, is DTAVSQTPKYLVTQMGNDKSIKCEQNLGHDTMYWYKQDSKKFLKIMFSYNNKELIINETVPNRFSPKSPDKAHLNLHINSLELGDSAVYFCASSRKRGGQGYGYTFGSGTRLTVV.

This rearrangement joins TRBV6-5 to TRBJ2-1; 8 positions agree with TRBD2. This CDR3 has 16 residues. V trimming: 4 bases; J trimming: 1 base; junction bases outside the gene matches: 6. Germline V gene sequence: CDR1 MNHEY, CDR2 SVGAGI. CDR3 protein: CASSFTTGGSYNEQFF. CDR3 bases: TGTGCCAGCAGTTTTACAACGGGGGGGTCCTACAATGAGCAGTTCTTC.

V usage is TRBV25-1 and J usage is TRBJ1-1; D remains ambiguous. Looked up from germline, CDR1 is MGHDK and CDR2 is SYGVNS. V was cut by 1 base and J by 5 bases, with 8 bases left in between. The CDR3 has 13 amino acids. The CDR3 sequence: CASSELGRTEAFF. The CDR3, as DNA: TGTGCCAGCAGTGAATTGGGCCGAACTGAAGCTTTCTTT.

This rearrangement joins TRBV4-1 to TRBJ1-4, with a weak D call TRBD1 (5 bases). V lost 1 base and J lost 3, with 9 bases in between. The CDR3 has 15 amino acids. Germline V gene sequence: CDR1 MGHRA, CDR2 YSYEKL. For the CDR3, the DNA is TGCGCCAGCAGCCAAGTGGCAGGGTCTAATGAAAAACTGTTTTTT. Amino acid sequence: CASSQVAGSNEKLFF.

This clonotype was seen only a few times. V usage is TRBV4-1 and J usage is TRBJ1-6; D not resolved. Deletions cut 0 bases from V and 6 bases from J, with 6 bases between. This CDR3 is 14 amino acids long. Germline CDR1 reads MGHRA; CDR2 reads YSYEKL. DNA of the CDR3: TGCGCCAGCAGCCAAGATCCGGGTAATTCACCCCTCCACTTT. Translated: CASSQDPGNSPLHF.

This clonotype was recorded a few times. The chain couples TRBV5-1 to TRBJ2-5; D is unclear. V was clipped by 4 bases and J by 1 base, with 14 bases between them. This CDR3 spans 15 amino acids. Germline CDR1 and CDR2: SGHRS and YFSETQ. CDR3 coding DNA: TGCGCCAGCAGCCCTGCTAGAGACCGCCAAGAGACCCAGTACTTC. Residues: CASSPARDRQETQYF.

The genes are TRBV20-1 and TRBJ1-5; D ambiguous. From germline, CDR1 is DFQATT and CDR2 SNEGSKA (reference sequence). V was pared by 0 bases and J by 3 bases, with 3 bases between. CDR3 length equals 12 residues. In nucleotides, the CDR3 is TGCAGTGCTAGAGATAACAATCAGCCCCAGCATTTT. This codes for CSARDNNQPQHF.

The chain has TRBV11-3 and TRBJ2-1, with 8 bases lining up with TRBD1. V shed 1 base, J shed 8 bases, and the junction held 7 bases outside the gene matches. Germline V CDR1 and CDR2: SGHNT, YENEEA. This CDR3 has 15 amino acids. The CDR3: CASSLGRGPIDEQFF. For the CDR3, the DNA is TGTGCCAGCAGCTTAGGCAGGGGGCCGATAGATGAGCAGTTCTTC.

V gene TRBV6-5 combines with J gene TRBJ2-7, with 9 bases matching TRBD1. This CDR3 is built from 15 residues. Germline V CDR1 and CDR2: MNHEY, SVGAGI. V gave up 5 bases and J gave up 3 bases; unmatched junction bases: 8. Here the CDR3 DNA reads TGTGCCAGCAGTAACGGACAGGGGAGCAACTACGAGCAGTACTTC. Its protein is CASSNGQGSNYEQYF.

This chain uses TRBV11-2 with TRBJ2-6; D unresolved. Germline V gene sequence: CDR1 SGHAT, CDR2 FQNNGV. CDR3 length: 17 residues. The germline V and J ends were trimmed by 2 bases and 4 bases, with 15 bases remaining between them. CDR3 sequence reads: CASSLTRQTPGANVLTF. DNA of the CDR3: TGTGCCAGCAGCTTAACGAGACAAACTCCCGGGGCCAACGTCCTGACTTTC.

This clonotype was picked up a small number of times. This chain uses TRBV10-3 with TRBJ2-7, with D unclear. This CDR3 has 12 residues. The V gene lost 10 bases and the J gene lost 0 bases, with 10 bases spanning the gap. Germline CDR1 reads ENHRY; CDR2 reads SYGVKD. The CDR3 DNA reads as TGTGCCACCAGACGGGCCTCCTACGAGCAGTACTTC. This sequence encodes CATRRASYEQYF.

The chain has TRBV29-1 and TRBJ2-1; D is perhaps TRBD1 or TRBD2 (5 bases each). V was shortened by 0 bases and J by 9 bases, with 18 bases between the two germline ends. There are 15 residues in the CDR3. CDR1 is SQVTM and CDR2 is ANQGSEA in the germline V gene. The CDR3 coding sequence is TGCAGCGTTGAAGAACGGGGAGTGGGGCGGAGTGAGCAGTTCTTC. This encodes CSVEERGVGRSEQFF.

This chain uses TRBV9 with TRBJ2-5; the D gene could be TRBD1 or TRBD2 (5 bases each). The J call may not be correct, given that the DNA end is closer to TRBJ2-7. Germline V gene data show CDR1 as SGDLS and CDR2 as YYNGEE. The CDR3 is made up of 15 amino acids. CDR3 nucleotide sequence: TGTGCCAGCAGTGTACTAGGGACGGATAACTACGAGCAGTACTTC. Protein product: CASSVLGTDNYEQYF.

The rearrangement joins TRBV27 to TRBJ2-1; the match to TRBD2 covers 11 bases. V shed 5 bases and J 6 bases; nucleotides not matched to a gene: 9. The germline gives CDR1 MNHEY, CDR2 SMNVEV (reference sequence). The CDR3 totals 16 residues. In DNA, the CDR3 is TGTGCCAGCAGTCTTATAGCGGGGGGGCTTTCCAATGAGCAGTTCTTC. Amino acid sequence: CASSLIAGGLSNEQFF.

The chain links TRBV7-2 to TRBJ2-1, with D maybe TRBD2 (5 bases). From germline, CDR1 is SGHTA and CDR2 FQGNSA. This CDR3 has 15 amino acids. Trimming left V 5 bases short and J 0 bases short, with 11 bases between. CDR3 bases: TGTGCCAGCAGCGTCACTAGAACCTCCTACAATGAGCAGTTCTTC. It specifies CASSVTRTSYNEQFF. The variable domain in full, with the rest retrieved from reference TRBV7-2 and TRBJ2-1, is GAGVSQSPSNKVTEKGKDVELRCDPISGHTALYWYRQSLGQGLEFLIYFQGNSAPDKSGLPSDRFSAERTGGSVSTLTIQRTQQEDSAVYLCASSVTRTSYNEQFFGPGTRLTVL.

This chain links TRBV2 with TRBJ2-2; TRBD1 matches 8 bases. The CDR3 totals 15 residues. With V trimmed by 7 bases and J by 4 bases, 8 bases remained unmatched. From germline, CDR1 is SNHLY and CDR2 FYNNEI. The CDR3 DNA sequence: TGTGCCAGCACTCGAGACAGGGGTTCCACCGGGGAGCTGTTTTTT. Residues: CASTRDRGSTGELFF.

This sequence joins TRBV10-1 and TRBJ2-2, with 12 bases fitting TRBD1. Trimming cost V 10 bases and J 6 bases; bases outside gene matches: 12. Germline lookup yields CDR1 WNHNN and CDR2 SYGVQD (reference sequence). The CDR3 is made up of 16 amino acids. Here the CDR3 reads CATATGTGGFSGELFF. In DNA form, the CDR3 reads TGCGCCACCGCCACCGGGACAGGGGGCTTTTCCGGGGAGCTGTTTTTT.

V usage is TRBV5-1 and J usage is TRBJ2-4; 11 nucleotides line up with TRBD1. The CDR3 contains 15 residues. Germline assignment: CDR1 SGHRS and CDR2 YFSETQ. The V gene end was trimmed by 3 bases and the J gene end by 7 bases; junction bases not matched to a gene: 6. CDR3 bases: TGCGCCAGCAGCTCCGGACAGGGGGCGATTAACATTCAGTACTTC. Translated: CASSSGQGAINIQYF.

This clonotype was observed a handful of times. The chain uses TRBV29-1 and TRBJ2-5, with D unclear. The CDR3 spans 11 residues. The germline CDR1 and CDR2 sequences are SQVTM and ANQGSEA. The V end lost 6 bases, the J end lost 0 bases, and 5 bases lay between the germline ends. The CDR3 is CSVGYQETQYF. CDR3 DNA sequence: TGCAGCGTGGGGTACCAAGAGACCCAGTACTTC.

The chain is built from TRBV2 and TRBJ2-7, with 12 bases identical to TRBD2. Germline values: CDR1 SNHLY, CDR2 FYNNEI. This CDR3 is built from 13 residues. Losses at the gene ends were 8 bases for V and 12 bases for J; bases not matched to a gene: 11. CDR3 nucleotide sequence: TGTGCCAGCCATGCAACTAGCGGGGGGTCGCGGTACTTC. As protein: CASHATSGGSRYF.

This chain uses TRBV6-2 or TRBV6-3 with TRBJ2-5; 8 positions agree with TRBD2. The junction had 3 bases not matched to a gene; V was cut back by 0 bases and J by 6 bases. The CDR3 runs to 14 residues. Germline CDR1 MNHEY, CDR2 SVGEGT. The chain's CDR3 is CASSYSGLAQTQYF. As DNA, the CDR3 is TGTGCCAGCAGTTACTCTGGACTAGCTCAGACCCAGTACTTC.

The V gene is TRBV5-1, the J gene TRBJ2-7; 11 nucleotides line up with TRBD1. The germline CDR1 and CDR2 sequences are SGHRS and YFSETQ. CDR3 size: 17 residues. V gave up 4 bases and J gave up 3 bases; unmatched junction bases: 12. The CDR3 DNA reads TGCGCCAGCAGCCGGGGACAGGGGGGATTCCCCTACTACGAGCAGTACTTC. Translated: CASSRGQGGFPYYEQYF.

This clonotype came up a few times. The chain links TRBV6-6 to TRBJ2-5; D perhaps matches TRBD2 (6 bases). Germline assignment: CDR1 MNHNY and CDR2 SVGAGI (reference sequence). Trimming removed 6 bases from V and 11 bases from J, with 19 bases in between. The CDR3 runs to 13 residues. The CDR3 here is CASRIGGASEQYF. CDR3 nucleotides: TGTGCCAGCAGGATCGGGGGAGCGAGTGAGCAGTACTTC.

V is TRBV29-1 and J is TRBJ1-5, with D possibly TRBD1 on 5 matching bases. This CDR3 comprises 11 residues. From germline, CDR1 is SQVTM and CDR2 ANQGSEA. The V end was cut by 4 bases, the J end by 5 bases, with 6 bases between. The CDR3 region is CSVGGDQPQHF. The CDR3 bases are TGCAGCGTTGGGGGGGATCAGCCCCAGCATTTT.

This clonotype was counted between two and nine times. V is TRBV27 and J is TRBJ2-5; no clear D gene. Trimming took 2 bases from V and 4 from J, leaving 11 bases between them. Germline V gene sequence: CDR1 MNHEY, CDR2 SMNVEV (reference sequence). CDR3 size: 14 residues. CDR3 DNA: TGTGCCAGCAGTTTAAAGGGCGTCCGAGAGACCCAGTACTTC. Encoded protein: CASSLKGVRETQYF.

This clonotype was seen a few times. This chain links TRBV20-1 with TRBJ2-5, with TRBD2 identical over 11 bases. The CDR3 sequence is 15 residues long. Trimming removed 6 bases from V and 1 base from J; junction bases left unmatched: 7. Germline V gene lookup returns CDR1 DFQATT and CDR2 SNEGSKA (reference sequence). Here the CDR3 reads CSAPASGGPQETQYF. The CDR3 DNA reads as TGCAGTGCCCCTGCTAGCGGGGGGCCCCAAGAGACCCAGTACTTC.

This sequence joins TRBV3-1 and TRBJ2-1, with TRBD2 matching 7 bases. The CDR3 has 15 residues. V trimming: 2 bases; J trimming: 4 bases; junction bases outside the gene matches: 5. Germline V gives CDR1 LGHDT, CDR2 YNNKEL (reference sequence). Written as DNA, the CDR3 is TGTGCCAGCAGCCAATCGTGGGGGGGTTACAATGAGCAGTTCTTC. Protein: CASSQSWGGYNEQFF.

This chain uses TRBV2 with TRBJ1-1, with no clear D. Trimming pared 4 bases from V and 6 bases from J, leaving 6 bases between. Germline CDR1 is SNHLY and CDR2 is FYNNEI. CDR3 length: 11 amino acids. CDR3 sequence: CASSVWAEAFF. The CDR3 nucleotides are TGTGCCAGCAGTGTATGGGCTGAAGCTTTCTTT.